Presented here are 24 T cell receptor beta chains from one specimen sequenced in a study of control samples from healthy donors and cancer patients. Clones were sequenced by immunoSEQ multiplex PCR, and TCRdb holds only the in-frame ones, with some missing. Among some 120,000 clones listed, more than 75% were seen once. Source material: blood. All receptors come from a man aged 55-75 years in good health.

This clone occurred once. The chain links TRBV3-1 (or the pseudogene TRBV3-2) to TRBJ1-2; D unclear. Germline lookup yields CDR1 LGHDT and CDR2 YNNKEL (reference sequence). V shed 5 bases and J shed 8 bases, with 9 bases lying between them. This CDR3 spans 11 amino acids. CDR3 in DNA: TGTGCCAGCAGCGCTTTGGGAGGCTACACCTTC. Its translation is CASSALGGYTF.

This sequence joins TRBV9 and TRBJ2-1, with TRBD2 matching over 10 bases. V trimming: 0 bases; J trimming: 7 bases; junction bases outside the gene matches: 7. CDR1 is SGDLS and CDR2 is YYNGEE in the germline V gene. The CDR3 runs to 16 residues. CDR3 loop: CASSVVFSGGANEQFF. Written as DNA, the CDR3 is TGTGCCAGCAGCGTAGTGTTCAGCGGGGGGGCAAATGAGCAGTTCTTC.

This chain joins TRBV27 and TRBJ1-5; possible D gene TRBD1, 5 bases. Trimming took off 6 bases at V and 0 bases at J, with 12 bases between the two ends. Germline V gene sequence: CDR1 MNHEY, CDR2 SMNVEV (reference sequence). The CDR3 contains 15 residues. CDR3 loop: CASRETVYSNQPQHF. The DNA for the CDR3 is TGTGCCAGCAGGGAGACAGTTTATAGCAATCAGCCCCAGCATTTT.

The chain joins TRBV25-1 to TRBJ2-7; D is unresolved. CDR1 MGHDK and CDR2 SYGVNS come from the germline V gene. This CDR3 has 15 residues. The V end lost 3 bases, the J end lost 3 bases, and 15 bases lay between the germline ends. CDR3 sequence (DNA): TGTGCCAGCAGTGACCCTGGTTCCCGGCACTACGAGCAGTACTTC. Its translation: CASSDPGSRHYEQYF.

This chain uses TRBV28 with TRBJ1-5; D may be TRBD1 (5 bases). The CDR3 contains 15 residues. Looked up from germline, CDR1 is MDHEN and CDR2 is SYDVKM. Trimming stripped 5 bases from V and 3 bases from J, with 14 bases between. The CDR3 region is CASSQTRGLNQPQHF. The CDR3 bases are TGTGCCAGCAGTCAAACGAGGGGACTCAATCAGCCCCAGCATTTT.

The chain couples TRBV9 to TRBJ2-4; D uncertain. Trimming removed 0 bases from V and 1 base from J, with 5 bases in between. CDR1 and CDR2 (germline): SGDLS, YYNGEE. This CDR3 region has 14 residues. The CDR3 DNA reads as TGTGCCAGCAGCGTAGATTGGGCCAAAAACATTCAGTACTTC. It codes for CASSVDWAKNIQYF. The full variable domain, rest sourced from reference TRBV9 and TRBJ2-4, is DSGVTQTPKHLITATGQRVTLRCSPRSGDLSVYWYQQSLDQGLQFLIQYYNGEERAKGNILERFSAQQFPDLHSELNLSSLELGDSALYFCASSVDWAKNIQYFGAGTRLSVL.

CDR3 amino acids: CAISDWGARGRDSPLHF. CDR3 nucleotides: TGTGCCATCAGTGATTGGGGGGCGCGAGGAAGGGATTCACCCCTCCACTTT. The genes are TRBV10-3 and TRBJ1-6, with D tentatively TRBD1 (6 bases). Germline CDR1 and CDR2: ENHRY and SYGVKD. This CDR3 spans 17 amino acids. V was shortened by 3 bases and J by 8 bases, with 20 bases between the two germline ends.

The CDR3 nucleotides read TGCAGTGCTAGTAAGACAGGTACCTACGAGCAGTACTTC. Translation: CSASKTGTYEQYF. The rearrangement links TRBV20-1 to TRBJ2-7; weak D call: TRBD1 (6 bases). V lost 3 bases to trimming and J lost 2 bases, with 11 bases between them. The CDR3 runs 13 residues. The germline V gene encodes CDR1 DFQATT and CDR2 SNEGSKA (reference sequence).

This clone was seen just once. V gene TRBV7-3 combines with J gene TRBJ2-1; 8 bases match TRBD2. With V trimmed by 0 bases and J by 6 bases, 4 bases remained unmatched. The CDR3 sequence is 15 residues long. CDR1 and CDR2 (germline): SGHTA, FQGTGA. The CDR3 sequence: CASSLTGLAGNEQFF. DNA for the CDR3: TGTGCCAGCAGCTTAACCGGTCTAGCGGGCAATGAGCAGTTCTTC.

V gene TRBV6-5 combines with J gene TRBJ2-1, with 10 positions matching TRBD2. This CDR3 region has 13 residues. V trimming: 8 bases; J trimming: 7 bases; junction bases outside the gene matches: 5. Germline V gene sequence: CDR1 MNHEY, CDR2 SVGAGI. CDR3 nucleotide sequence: TGTGCCAGCTCTAGCGGGGGTCGGAATGAGCAGTTCTTC. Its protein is CASSSGGRNEQFF.

Here the CDR3 reads CASSYSLLGGGGEQYF. The DNA of the CDR3 is TGTGCCAGCAGTTACTCGCTTTTGGGCGGGGGTGGCGAGCAGTACTTC. The rearrangement uses TRBV6-5 and TRBJ2-7, with 7 positions matching TRBD2. In germline, CDR1 is MNHEY, CDR2 SVGAGI. This CDR3 is built from 16 residues. V shed 0 bases and J 6 bases; nucleotides not matched to a gene: 11.

The CDR3 DNA reads TGTGCCAGCAGCCAAGGGACAGGGGATGGCTACACCTTC. Its protein is CASSQGTGDGYTF. The V gene is TRBV11-1, the J gene TRBJ1-2; TRBD1 matches 10 bases. Germline V gene data show CDR1 as SGHAT and CDR2 as FQDESV (reference sequence). V lost 5 bases, J lost 6 bases, and 3 bases stayed unmatched. The length of the CDR3 is 13 residues.

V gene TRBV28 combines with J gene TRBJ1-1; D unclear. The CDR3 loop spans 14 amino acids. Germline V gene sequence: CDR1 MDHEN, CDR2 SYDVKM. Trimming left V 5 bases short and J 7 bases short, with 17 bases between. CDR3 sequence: CASSPRRRVVEAFF. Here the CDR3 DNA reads TGTGCCAGCAGTCCCCGTAGGAGGGTAGTTGAAGCTTTCTTT. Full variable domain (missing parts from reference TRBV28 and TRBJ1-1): DVKVTQSSRYLVKRTGEKVFLECVQDMDHENMFWYRQDPGLGLRLIYFSYDVKMKEKGDIPEGYSVSREKKERFSLILESASTNQTSMYLCASSPRRRVVEAFFGQGTRLTVV.

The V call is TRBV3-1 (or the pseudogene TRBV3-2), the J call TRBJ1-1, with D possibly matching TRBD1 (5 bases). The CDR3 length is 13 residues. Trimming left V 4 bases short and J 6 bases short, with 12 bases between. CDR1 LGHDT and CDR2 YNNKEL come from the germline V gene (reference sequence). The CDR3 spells CASSPRARAEAFF. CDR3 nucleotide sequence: TGTGCCAGCAGCCCCCGGGCCAGGGCTGAAGCTTTCTTT.

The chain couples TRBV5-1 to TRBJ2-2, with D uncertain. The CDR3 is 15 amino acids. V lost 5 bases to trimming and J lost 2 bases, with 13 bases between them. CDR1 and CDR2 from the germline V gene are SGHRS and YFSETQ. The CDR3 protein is CASSWDAENTGELFF. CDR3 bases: TGCGCCAGCAGTTGGGATGCGGAAAACACCGGGGAGCTGTTTTTT.

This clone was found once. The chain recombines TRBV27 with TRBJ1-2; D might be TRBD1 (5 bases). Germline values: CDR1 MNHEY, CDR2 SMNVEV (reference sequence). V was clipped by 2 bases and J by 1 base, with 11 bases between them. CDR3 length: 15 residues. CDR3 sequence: CASSLGAGVNYGYTF. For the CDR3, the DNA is TGTGCCAGCAGTTTAGGGGCGGGGGTTAACTATGGCTACACCTTC.

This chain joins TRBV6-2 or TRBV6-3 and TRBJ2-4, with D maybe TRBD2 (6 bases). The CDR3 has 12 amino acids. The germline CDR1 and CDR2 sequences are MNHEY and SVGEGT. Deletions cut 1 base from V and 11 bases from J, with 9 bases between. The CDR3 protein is CASSYLGGVQYF. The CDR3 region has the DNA TGTGCCAGCAGTTACTTGGGGGGAGTTCAGTACTTC.

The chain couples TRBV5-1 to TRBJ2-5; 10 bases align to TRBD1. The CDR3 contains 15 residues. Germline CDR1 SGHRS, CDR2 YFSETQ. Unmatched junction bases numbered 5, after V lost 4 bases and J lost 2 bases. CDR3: CASSRDRGIQETQYF. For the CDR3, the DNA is TGCGCCAGCAGCAGGGACAGGGGAATACAAGAGACCCAGTACTTC.

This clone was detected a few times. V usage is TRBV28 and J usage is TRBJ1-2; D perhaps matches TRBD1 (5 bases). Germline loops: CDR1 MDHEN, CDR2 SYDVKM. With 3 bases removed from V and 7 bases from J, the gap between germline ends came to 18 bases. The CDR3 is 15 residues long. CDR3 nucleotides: TGTGCCAGCAGTTTTTTGCAGGGTTGGCTAGGTGGCTACACCTTC. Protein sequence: CASSFLQGWLGGYTF.

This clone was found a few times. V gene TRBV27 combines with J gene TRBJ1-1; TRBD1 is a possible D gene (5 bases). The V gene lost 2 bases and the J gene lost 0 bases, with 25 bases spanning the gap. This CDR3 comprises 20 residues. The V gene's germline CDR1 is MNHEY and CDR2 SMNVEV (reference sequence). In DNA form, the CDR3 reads TGTGCCAGCAGTTTAGGCTTCGGGCAGCTAGGGGTAGGGTTGAACACTGAAGCTTTCTTT. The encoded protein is CASSLGFGQLGVGLNTEAFF.

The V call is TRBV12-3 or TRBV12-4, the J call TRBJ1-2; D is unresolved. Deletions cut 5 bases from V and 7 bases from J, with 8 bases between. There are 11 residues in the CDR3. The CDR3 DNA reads TGTGCCAGCAGTGTTGGGGTTGGCTACACCTTC. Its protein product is CASSVGVGYTF.

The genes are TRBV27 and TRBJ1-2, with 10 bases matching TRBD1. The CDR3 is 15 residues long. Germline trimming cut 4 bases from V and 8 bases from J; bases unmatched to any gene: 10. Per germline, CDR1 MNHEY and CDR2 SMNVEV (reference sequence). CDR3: CASSSPGQGMWGYTF. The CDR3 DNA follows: TGTGCCAGCAGTTCCCCGGGACAGGGGATGTGGGGCTACACCTTC.

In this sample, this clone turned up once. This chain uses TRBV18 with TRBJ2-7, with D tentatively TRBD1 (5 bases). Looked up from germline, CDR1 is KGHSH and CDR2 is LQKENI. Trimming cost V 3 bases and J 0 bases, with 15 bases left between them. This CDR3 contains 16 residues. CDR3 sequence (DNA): TGTGCCAGCTCACCCGCCAGGCAGGGAAGCTCCTACGAGCAGTACTTC. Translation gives CASSPARQGSSYEQYF. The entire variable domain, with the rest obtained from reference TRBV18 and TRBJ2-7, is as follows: NAGVMQNPRHLVRRRGQEARLRCSPMKGHSHVYWYRQLPEEGLKFMVYLQKENIIDESGMPKERFSAEFPKEGPSILRIQQVVRGDSAAYFCASSPARQGSSYEQYFGPGTRLTVT.

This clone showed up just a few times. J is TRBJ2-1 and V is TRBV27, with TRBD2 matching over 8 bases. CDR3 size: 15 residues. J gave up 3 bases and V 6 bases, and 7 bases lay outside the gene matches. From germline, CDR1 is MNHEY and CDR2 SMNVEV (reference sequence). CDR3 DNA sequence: TGTGCCAGCAGCCGCACCGGGACTAGCTACAATGAGCAGTTCTTC. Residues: CASSRTGTSYNEQFF.